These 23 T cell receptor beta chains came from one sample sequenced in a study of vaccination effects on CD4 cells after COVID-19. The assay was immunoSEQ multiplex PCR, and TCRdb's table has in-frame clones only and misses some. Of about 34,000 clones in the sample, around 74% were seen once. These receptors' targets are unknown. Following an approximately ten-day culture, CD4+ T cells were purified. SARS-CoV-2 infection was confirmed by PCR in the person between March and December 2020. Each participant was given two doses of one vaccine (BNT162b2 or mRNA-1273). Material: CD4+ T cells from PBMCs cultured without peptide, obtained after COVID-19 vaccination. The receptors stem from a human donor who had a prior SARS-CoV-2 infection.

The DNA for the CDR3 is TGTGCCAGCAGTCGGGGGGCACGGAATCAGCCCCAGCATTTT. Residues: CASSRGARNQPQHF. The V call is TRBV6-2 or TRBV6-3, the J call TRBJ1-5; possibly TRBD1 for D (6 bases). Germline V gives CDR1 MNHEY, CDR2 SVGEGT. V was pared by 5 bases and J by 4 bases, with 12 bases between. The CDR3 runs 14 residues.

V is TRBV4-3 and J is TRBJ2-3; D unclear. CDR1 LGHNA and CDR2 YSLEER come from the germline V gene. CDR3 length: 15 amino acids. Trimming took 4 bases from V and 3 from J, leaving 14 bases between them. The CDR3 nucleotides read TGCGCCAGCAGCCGGGAAAGTTTGGGAACAGATACGCAGTATTTT. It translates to CASSRESLGTDTQYF.

The CDR3 sequence is CATWGSGNTIYF. The CDR3 nucleotides read TGTGCCACTTGGGGGTCTGGAAACACCATATATTTT. J is TRBJ1-3 and V is TRBV7-9; a weak D match, TRBD1 (5 bases). Germline V lookup: CDR1 SEHNR, CDR2 FQNEAQ (reference sequence). This CDR3 has 12 amino acids. V shed 10 bases and J shed 1 base, with 8 bases lying between them. Together with reference TRBV7-9 and TRBJ1-3, the CDR3 gives the full variable domain: DTGVSQNPRHKITKRGQNVTFRCDPISEHNRLYWYRQTLGQGPEFLTYFQNEAQLEKSRLLSDRFSAERPKGSFSTLEIQRTEQGDSAMYLCATWGSGNTIYFGEGSWLTVV.

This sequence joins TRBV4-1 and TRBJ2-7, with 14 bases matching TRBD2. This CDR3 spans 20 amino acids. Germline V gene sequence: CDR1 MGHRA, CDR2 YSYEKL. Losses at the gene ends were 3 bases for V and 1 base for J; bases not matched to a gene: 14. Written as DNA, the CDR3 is TGCGCCAGCAGCCAGAAAGGGCCGACTAGCGGGGGGGCCTTGTCCTACGAGCAGTACTTC. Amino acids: CASSQKGPTSGGALSYEQYF.

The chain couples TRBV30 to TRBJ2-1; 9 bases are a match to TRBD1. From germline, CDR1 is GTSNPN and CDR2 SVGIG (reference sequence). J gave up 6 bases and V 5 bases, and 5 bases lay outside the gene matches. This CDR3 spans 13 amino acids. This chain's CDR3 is CAWEDRGRNEQFF. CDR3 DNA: TGTGCCTGGGAGGACAGGGGACGCAATGAGCAGTTCTTC. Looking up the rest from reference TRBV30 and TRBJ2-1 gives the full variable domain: SQTIHQWPATLVQPVGSPLSLECTVEGTSNPNLYWYRQAAGRGLQLLFYSVGIGQISSEVPQNLSASRPQDRQFILSSKKLLLSDSGFYLCAWEDRGRNEQFFGPGTRLTVL.

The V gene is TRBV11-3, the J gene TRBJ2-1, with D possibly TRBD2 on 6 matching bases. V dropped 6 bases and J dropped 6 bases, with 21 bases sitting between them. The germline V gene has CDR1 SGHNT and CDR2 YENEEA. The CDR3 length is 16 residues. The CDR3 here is CASRLRWQGGSNEQFF. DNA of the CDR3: TGTGCCAGCAGGCTGCGTTGGCAGGGAGGTAGCAATGAGCAGTTCTTC.

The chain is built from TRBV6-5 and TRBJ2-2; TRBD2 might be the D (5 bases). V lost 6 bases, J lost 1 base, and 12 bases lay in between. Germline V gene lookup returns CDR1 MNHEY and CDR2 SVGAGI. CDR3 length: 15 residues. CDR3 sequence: CASRLGLRNTGELFF. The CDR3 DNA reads TGTGCCAGCAGACTAGGACTCAGGAACACCGGGGAGCTGTTTTTT.

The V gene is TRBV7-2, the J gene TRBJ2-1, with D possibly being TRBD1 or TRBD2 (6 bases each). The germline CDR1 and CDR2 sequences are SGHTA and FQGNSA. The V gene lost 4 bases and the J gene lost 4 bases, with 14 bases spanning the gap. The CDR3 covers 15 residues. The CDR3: CASSSGAGRYNEQFF. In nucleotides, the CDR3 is TGTGCCAGCAGCTCGGGGGCGGGTCGGTACAATGAGCAGTTCTTC. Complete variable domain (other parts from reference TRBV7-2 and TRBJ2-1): GAGVSQSPSNKVTEKGKDVELRCDPISGHTALYWYRQSLGQGLEFLIYFQGNSAPDKSGLPSDRFSAERTGGSVSTLTIQRTQQEDSAVYLCASSSGAGRYNEQFFGPGTRLTVL.

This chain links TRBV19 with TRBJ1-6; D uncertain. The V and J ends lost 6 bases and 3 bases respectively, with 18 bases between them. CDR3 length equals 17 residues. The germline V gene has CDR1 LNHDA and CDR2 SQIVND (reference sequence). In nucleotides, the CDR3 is TGTGCCAGTAGCCCCCCCACGGGCGATTACTATAATTCACCCCTCCACTTT. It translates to CASSPPTGDYYNSPLHF.

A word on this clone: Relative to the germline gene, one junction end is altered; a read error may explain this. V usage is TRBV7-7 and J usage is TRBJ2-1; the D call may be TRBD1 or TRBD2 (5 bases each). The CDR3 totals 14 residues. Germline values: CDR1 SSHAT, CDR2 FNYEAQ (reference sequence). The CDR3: CASSLGGGSTEQFF. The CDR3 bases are TGTGCTAGCAGCTTAGGTGGGGGTTCGACAGAGCAGTTCTTC.

Here the CDR3 reads CASSVDRRTTGELFF. The CDR3 DNA follows: TGTGCCAGCAGCGTGGACAGGAGAACCACCGGGGAGCTGTTTTTT. The chain is built from TRBV9 and TRBJ2-2, with TRBD1 matching 7 bases. Germline CDR1 is SGDLS and CDR2 is YYNGEE. CDR3 size: 15 residues. V lost 2 bases to trimming and J lost 4 bases; unmatched junction nucleotides: 5.

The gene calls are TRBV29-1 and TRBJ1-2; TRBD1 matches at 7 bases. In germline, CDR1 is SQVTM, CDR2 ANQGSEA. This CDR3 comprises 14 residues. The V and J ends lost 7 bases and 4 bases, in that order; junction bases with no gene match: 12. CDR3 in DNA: TGCAGCGCACTAGTAGGTCAGGGGGGCTATGGCTACACCTTC. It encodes CSALVGQGGYGYTF.

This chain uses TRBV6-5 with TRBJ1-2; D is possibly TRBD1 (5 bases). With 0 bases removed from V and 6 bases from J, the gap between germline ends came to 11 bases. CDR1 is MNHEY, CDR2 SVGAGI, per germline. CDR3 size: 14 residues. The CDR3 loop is CASSYSPGVHGYTF. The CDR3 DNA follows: TGTGCCAGCAGTTACTCGCCGGGGGTCCATGGCTACACCTTC.

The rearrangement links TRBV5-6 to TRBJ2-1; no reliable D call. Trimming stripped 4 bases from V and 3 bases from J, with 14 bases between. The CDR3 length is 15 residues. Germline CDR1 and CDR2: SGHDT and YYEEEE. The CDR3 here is CASSAGTFDYNEQFF. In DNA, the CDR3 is TGTGCCAGCAGCGCAGGAACTTTCGACTACAATGAGCAGTTCTTC.

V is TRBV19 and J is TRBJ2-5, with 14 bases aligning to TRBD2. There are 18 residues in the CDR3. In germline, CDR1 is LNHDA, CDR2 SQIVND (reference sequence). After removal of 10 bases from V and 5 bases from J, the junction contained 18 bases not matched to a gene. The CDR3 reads CATAGQRTSGRIMETQYF. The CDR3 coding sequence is TGTGCCACCGCGGGACAGCGGACTAGCGGGAGGATAATGGAGACCCAGTACTTC.

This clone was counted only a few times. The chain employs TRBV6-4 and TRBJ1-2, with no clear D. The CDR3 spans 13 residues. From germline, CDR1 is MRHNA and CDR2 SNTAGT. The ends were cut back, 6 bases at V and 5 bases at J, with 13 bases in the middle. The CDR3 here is CASSQFGGYGYTF. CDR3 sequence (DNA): TGTGCCAGCAGCCAATTCGGCGGGTATGGCTACACCTTC.

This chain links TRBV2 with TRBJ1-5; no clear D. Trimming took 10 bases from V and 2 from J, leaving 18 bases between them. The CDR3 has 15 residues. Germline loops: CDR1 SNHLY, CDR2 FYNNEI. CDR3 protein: CATSMGSGRNQPQHF. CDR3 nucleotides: TGTGCCACCTCCATGGGGAGCGGACGCAATCAGCCCCAGCATTTT.

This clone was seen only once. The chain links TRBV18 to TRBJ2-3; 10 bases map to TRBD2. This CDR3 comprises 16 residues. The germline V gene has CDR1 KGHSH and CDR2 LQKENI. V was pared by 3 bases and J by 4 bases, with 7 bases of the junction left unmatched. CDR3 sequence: CASSPGSGRGSDTQYF. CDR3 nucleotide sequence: TGTGCCAGCTCACCCGGAAGCGGGAGGGGGTCAGATACGCAGTATTTT.

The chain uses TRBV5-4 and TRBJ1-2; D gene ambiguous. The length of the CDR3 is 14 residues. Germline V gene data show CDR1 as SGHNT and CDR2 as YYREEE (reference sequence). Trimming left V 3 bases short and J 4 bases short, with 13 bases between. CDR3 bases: TGTGCCAGCAGCTCAGCTTTCGCCCTCTATGGCTACACCTTC. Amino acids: CASSSAFALYGYTF.

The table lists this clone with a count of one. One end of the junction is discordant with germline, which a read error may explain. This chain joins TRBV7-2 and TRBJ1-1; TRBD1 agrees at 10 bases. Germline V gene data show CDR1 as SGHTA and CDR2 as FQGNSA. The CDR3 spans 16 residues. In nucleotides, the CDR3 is TGTGCCAGCACCTTACCGGGGACAGGGGCGAACACTGAAGCTTTCTTT. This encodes CASTLPGTGANTEAFF.

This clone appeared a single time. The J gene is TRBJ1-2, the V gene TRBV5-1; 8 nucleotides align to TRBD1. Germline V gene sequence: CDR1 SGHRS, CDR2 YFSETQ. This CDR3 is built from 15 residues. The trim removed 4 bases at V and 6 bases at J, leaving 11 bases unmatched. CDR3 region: CASSPEDRVFNGYTF. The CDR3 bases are TGCGCCAGCAGCCCCGAGGACAGGGTCTTCAATGGCTACACCTTC.

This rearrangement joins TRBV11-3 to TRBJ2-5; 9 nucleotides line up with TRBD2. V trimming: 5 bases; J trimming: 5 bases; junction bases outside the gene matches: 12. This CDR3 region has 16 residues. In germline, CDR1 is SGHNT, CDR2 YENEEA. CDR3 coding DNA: TGTGCCAGCAGCCCTGCCAGTTTTGCGGGAGGGGAGACCCAGTACTTC. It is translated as CASSPASFAGGETQYF.

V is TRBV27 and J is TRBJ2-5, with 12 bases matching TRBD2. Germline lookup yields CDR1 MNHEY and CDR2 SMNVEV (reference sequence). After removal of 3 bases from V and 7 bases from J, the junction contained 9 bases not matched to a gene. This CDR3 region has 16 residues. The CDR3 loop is CASSLTSGSQIGTQYF. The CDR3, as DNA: TGTGCCAGCAGTTTGACTAGCGGGAGTCAGATTGGGACCCAGTACTTC.